A selection of T cell receptor beta chains follows, all from one sample in a study of blood T cells in healthy people across ages. TCRdb passed the 5' RACE reads through MiXCR, listing each CDR3 protein once. Of 700,000 to 950,000 distinct CDR3 sequences in the sample, about 62% were seen once. Sequencing used blood. Receptors originate from a man aged 25-40 years in good health. The conserved cysteine and the conserved F or W are not part of the CDR3 here. Rows give clone size only sometimes, using once, few, many, or a class for an expanded clone.

j_call: TRBJ1-4
clone_size: -
v_call: TRBV11-2
cdr3_aa: ASRQGGGPPANEKLF

j_call: TRBJ2-1
clone_size: -
v_call: TRBV5-1
cdr3_aa: ASSLVSWNSYNEQF

j_call: TRBJ2-3
clone_size: once
v_call: TRBV7-2
cdr3_aa: ASGVRGGDTQY

j_call: TRBJ1-1
clone_size: -
v_call: TRBV6-2/TRBV6-3
cdr3_aa: ASSYSTGKGEGMNTEAF

j_call: TRBJ1-1
clone_size: many
v_call: TRBV15
cdr3_aa: ATSTFPQTEAF

j_call: TRBJ1-2
clone_size: -
v_call: TRBV7-9
cdr3_aa: ASSTYYGTGLSPDYGYT

j_call: TRBJ1-2
clone_size: -
v_call: TRBV28
cdr3_aa: ASSFPSGRDYGYT

j_call: TRBJ1-1
clone_size: few
v_call: TRBV6-1
cdr3_aa: ASSEVTIYTEAF

j_call: -
clone_size: few
v_call: TRBV9
cdr3_aa: ASSGRTGGMGIQY

j_call: TRBJ2-3
clone_size: -
v_call: TRBV5-1
cdr3_aa: ASSLEGQHYTDTQY

j_call: TRBJ1-1
clone_size: -
v_call: TRBV7-9
cdr3_aa: ASSPWGGVDITAF

j_call: TRBJ2-3
clone_size: -
v_call: TRBV20-1
cdr3_aa: SAPLSTDTQY

j_call: TRBJ1-5
clone_size: -
v_call: TRBV12-3/TRBV12-4
cdr3_aa: ASSQDRVSNQPQH

j_call: TRBJ1-2
clone_size: -
v_call: TRBV3-1
cdr3_aa: ASSQDLARGGYT

j_call: TRBJ2-3
clone_size: -
v_call: TRBV20-1
cdr3_aa: SAEPGLASDTQY

j_call: TRBJ2-1
clone_size: once
v_call: TRBV7-9
cdr3_aa: ASSFSFGFDEQF

j_call: TRBJ1-6
clone_size: once
v_call: TRBV5-8
cdr3_aa: ASTLQTGNSPLH

j_call: TRBJ1-2
clone_size: -
v_call: TRBV6-5
cdr3_aa: ASRTDRVGYGYT

j_call: TRBJ2-5
clone_size: -
v_call: TRBV5-5
cdr3_aa: ASSLGGGAHNEQY

j_call: TRBJ2-1
clone_size: -
v_call: TRBV6-2/TRBV6-3
cdr3_aa: ASSYDDRRRFGEQF

j_call: TRBJ1-5
clone_size: -
v_call: TRBV27
cdr3_aa: ASSLSLYQPQH

j_call: TRBJ1-6
clone_size: -
v_call: TRBV6-1
cdr3_aa: ARPLGQGRALH

j_call: TRBJ2-1
clone_size: -
v_call: TRBV7-6
cdr3_aa: ASSLVRAAANEQF

j_call: TRBJ1-4
clone_size: once
v_call: TRBV7-9
cdr3_aa: ASSLDTGRNEKLF

j_call: TRBJ2-5
clone_size: -
v_call: TRBV20-1
cdr3_aa: SATQVEGETQY

j_call: TRBJ1-2
clone_size: once
v_call: TRBV30
cdr3_aa: AWSVKAAGYT

j_call: TRBJ2-1
clone_size: few
v_call: TRBV20-1
cdr3_aa: SARGGLTYNEQF

j_call: TRBJ2-7
clone_size: -
v_call: TRBV6-2/TRBV6-3
cdr3_aa: AGSYSQSYEQY

j_call: TRBJ2-7
clone_size: -
v_call: TRBV12-3/TRBV12-4
cdr3_aa: ASSLGESEQY

j_call: TRBJ2-4
clone_size: few
v_call: TRBV20-1
cdr3_aa: SARGPTSLAKNIQY

j_call: TRBJ2-1
clone_size: -
v_call: TRBV4-1
cdr3_aa: ASSQDRAGIPNEQF

j_call: -
clone_size: -
v_call: TRBV25-1
cdr3_aa: ASTGTGNLEQY

j_call: TRBJ1-2
clone_size: few
v_call: TRBV7-2
cdr3_aa: ASSLVTPNYGYT

j_call: TRBJ2-7
clone_size: few
v_call: TRBV20-1
cdr3_aa: SATGTSLYEQY

j_call: TRBJ2-2
clone_size: -
v_call: TRBV4-3
cdr3_aa: ASSQDLGPATGELF

j_call: TRBJ2-7
clone_size: -
v_call: TRBV7-2
cdr3_aa: ASSLDRGRYEQY

j_call: -
clone_size: -
v_call: TRBV20-1
cdr3_aa: SARVDTPYEQY

j_call: TRBJ1-6
clone_size: -
v_call: TRBV28
cdr3_aa: ASSHPSAGSGSPLH

j_call: TRBJ2-3
clone_size: -
v_call: TRBV5-1
cdr3_aa: ASTYDSGYTDTQY

j_call: TRBJ1-2
clone_size: -
v_call: TRBV28
cdr3_aa: ASSLGGLSAYT

j_call: TRBJ2-3
clone_size: -
v_call: TRBV6-5
cdr3_aa: ASSQASGTQY

j_call: -
clone_size: -
v_call: TRBV6-5
cdr3_aa: ASSYNAIYEQY

j_call: -
clone_size: -
v_call: TRBV4-3
cdr3_aa: ASSQDQGLLNEQY

j_call: TRBJ2-1
clone_size: -
v_call: TRBV12-5
cdr3_aa: ASAPSRNEQF